This T cell receptor beta chain stems from a study of T cell changes during pregnancy in multiple sclerosis. The CDR3 has 15 residues. The ends were cut back, 2 bases at V and 0 bases at J, with 11 bases in the middle. In germline, CDR1 is SGHVS, CDR2 FQNEAQ. Only in-frame clones appear in the TCRdb table, and some are missing; sequencing was by immunoSEQ multiplex PCR. This table holds 79,000 or so clones, 75% to 90% found once. The genes are TRBV7-8 and TRBJ2-7; D possibly corresponds to TRBD2 (5 bases). This receptor was identified in a female donor with multiple sclerosis, enrolled in a pregnancy study. This sample comprised peripheral blood, obtained before pregnancy. DNA for the CDR3: TGTGCCAGCAGCTTATTAGAGGGTAGCTCCTACGAGCAGTACTTC. This gives the protein CASSLLEGSSYEQYF.